Following are 19 T cell receptor beta chains from one sample sequenced in a study of shared clonotypes between healthy human individuals. Data came from immunoSEQ multiplex PCR; TCRdb stores just in-frame clones and leaves some out. The sample has 780,000 or so clones; approximately 77% are singletons. Sequencing was done on a sample of memory CD4+ T cells sorted from blood. As to subset: CD45RA-negative fraction. These receptors came from a woman aged 30 to 39 in good health.

The CDR3, as DNA: TGTGCCAGCAGCTTAGAGGGGGCTAGCGGGAGTTTTTGGAATGAGCAGTTCTTC. Translating gives CASSLEGASGSFWNEQFF. V is TRBV11-1 and J is TRBJ2-1, with TRBD2 matching over 10 bases. This CDR3 is 18 amino acids long. Per germline, CDR1 SGHAT and CDR2 FQDESV (reference sequence). J was trimmed by 7 bases and V by 1 base; bases with no gene match: 13.

This rearrangement joins TRBV4-1 to TRBJ2-1; D call uncertain. With 6 bases removed from V and 4 bases from J, the gap between germline ends came to 10 bases. This CDR3 spans 13 amino acids. The germline gives CDR1 MGHRA, CDR2 YSYEKL. This chain's CDR3 is CASRHSDYNEQFF. Here the CDR3 DNA reads TGCGCCAGCAGGCATTCTGATTACAATGAGCAGTTCTTC.

This clone was counted ten times or more. The rearrangement joins TRBV2 to TRBJ2-7; TRBD1 aligns across 7 bases. Germline V gene data show CDR1 as SNHLY and CDR2 as FYNNEI. V shed 6 bases and J 2 bases; nucleotides not matched to a gene: 4. The CDR3 has 13 residues. CDR3 nucleotides: TGTGCCAGCAGGAGACAGGGCACCTACGAGCAGTACTTC. It translates to CASRRQGTYEQYF.

Details on this clone: This may stem from a read error, because a much larger clone lies one nucleotide away. V usage is TRBV6-1 and J usage is TRBJ2-5; TRBD1 matches 7 bases. The CDR3 has 13 amino acids. With 6 bases clipped from V and 2 bases from J, the junction kept 3 bases outside the gene matches. Germline CDR1 reads MNHNS; CDR2 reads SASEGT. In DNA, the CDR3 is TGTGCCAGCAGCCGGGACAGACAAGAGACCCAGTACTTC. Encoded protein: CASSRDRQETQYF.

The CDR3 here is CASSQDRDTGTGNTIYF. The CDR3 nucleotides are TGCGCCAGCAGCCAGGACCGGGACACGGGAACTGGAAACACCATATATTTT. This chain joins TRBV4-1 and TRBJ1-3; a possible D gene is TRBD1 (6 bases). The CDR3 has 17 residues. V lost 3 bases, J lost 2 bases, and 17 bases lay in between. The germline V gene has CDR1 MGHRA and CDR2 YSYEKL.

On this clone: Distinct nucleotide sequences in the sample also encode this CDR3. The chain employs TRBV5-1 and TRBJ2-1, with a possible D match to TRBD1 (6 bases). Trimming left V 4 bases short and J 5 bases short, with 10 bases between. Germline V gives CDR1 SGHRS, CDR2 YFSETQ. The CDR3 sequence is 13 residues long. CDR3 sequence: CASSAGQHNEQFF. The CDR3 DNA follows: TGCGCCAGCAGCGCAGGACAGCACAATGAGCAGTTCTTC.

The chain links TRBV29-1 to TRBJ1-3; TRBD1 agrees at 7 bases. CDR1 SQVTM and CDR2 ANQGSEA come from the germline V gene. V was clipped by 7 bases and J by 4 bases; unmatched bases: 7. The CDR3 totals 13 residues. CDR3 in amino acids: CSATGQDGNTIYF. In DNA form, the CDR3 reads TGCAGCGCAACCGGACAGGACGGAAACACCATATATTTT.

V usage is TRBV28 and J usage is TRBJ2-7, with TRBD2 identical over 7 bases. Losses at the gene ends were 5 bases for V and 3 bases for J; bases not matched to a gene: 7. The CDR3 is 14 amino acids. CDR1 MDHEN and CDR2 SYDVKM come from the germline V gene. The CDR3 protein is CASSPGRTHYEQYF. CDR3 nucleotides: TGTGCCAGCAGTCCCGGGAGGACTCACTACGAGCAGTACTTC.

V is TRBV6-1 and J is TRBJ2-1, with a weak D call TRBD2 (5 bases). V was shortened by 6 bases and J by 10 bases, with 10 bases between the two germline ends. The CDR3 consists of 11 residues. Germline V gene sequence: CDR1 MNHNS, CDR2 SASEGT. The CDR3 loop reads CASRGGPEQFF. The CDR3 nucleotides are TGTGCCAGCAGAGGAGGTCCGGAGCAGTTCTTC.

This rearrangement joins TRBV11-2 to TRBJ1-1; D remains ambiguous. V lost 5 bases and J 1 base, leaving 14 bases between the germline ends. Germline V lookup: CDR1 SGHAT, CDR2 FQNNGV. The CDR3 has 15 amino acids. The CDR3 DNA reads TGTGCCAGCAGCCCGAAAACAGCTACGAACACTGAAGCTTTCTTT. Translating gives CASSPKTATNTEAFF. The whole variable domain, remainder taken from reference TRBV11-2 and TRBJ1-1, is EAGVAQSPRYKIIEKRQSVAFWCNPISGHATLYWYQQILGQGPKLLIQFQNNGVVDDSQLPKDRFSAERLKGVDSTLKIQPAKLEDSAVYLCASSPKTATNTEAFFGQGTRLTVV.

This clone has just a few counts. The chain uses TRBV5-1 and TRBJ1-5; TRBD1 might be the D (5 bases). The CDR3 covers 15 residues. V lost 3 bases and J 5 bases, leaving 15 bases between the germline ends. In germline, CDR1 is SGHRS, CDR2 YFSETQ. The CDR3 DNA reads TGCGCCAGCAGCTCGGGGGTAGGGACGGATCAGCCCCAGCATTTT. It translates to CASSSGVGTDQPQHF.

Only one count was recorded for this clone. V is TRBV28 and J is TRBJ1-5; TRBD1 matches at 7 bases. The CDR3 sequence is 13 residues long. Germline CDR1 and CDR2: MDHEN and SYDVKM. V trimming: 8 bases; J trimming: 4 bases; junction bases outside the gene matches: 5. CDR3 DNA: TGTGCCAGCGAACAGGGGCCGAATCAGCCCCAGCATTTT. Its translation: CASEQGPNQPQHF.

In its sample, this clone was seen once. The rearrangement uses TRBV11-2 and TRBJ2-1, with unresolved D. The CDR3 spans 14 residues. CDR1 and CDR2 (germline): SGHAT, FQNNGV. Trimming left V 1 base short and J 3 bases short, with 7 bases between. CDR3 amino acids: CASSLGGNYNEQFF. The CDR3 DNA sequence: TGTGCCAGCAGCTTAGGTGGCAACTACAATGAGCAGTTCTTC.

The table lists this clone with many counts. The gene calls are TRBV1 and TRBJ2-7; the D call TRBD2 from the table was never checked on the DNA. TRBV1 represents a pseudogene. The CDR3 has 17 amino acids. This CDR3 reads CTSSYCYWGLASPEQYF. CDR3 sequence (DNA): TGCACCAGCAGCTATTGCTATTGGGGACTAGCGTCCCCCGAGCAGTACTTC.

The rearrangement links TRBV5-4 to TRBJ2-7; 7 bases are shared with TRBD1. The length of the CDR3 is 16 residues. V dropped 0 bases and J dropped 6; count of bases not matched to a gene: 12. Germline values: CDR1 SGHNT, CDR2 YYREEE (reference sequence). CDR3 DNA sequence: TGTGCCAGCAGCTTGGAATTTCTATCCACAGGGGTCGAGCAGTACTTC. Translation gives CASSLEFLSTGVEQYF.

This clone has a handful of counts. V usage is TRBV28 and J usage is TRBJ1-5, with 7 nucleotides matching TRBD1. Looked up from germline, CDR1 is MDHEN and CDR2 is SYDVKM. The CDR3 is made up of 14 amino acids. With 6 bases clipped from V and 4 bases from J, the junction kept 6 bases outside the gene matches. The CDR3 region has the DNA TGTGCCAGCAGCCCAGACAGGGTAAATCAGCCCCAGCATTTT. It translates to CASSPDRVNQPQHF.

This CDR3 is CASSLRTANTEAFF. CDR3 DNA sequence: TGTGCCAGCAGTTTAAGGACAGCGAACACTGAAGCTTTCTTT. This rearrangement joins TRBV28 to TRBJ1-1, with D possibly being TRBD1 (6 bases). V was shortened by 2 bases and J by 1 base, with 8 bases between the two germline ends. The CDR3 totals 14 residues. CDR1 is MDHEN, CDR2 SYDVKM, per germline.

V usage is TRBV4-2 and J usage is TRBJ1-3; D gene uncertain. The ends were cut back, 3 bases at V and 2 bases at J, with 8 bases in the middle. Germline CDR1 is LGHNA and CDR2 is YNFKEQ. The CDR3 is 14 amino acids. The CDR3 region is CASSHLRTGNTIYF. CDR3 coding DNA: TGTGCCAGCAGCCATCTGAGGACTGGAAACACCATATATTTT.

The chain has TRBV28 and TRBJ2-5, with D perhaps TRBD1 or TRBD2 (5 bases each). This CDR3 comprises 13 residues. Germline lookup yields CDR1 MDHEN and CDR2 SYDVKM. Trimming removed 2 bases from V and 5 bases from J, with 9 bases in between. In nucleotides, the CDR3 is TGTGCCAGCAGTTTAGGGACGGGGGAGACCCAGTACTTC. It specifies CASSLGTGETQYF.